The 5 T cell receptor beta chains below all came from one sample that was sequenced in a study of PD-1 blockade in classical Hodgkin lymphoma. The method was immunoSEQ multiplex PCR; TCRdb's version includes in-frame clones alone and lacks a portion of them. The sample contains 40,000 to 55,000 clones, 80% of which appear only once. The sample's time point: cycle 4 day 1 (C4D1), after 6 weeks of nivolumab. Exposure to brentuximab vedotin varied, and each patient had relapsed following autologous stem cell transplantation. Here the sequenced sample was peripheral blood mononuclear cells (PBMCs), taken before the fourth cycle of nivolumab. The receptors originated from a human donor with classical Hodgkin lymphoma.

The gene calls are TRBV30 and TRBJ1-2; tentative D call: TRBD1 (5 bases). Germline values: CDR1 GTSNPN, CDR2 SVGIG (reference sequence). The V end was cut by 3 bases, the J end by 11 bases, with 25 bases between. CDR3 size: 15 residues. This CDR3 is CAWSLLRKATQGYTF. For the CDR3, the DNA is TGTGCCTGGAGCCTCTTGCGGAAGGCTACTCAGGGTTACACCTTC.

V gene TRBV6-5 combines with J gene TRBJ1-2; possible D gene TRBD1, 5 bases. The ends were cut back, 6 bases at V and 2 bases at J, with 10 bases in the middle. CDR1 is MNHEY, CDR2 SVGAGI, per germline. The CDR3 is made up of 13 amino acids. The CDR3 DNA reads TGTGCCAGCAGGGACATCTCGAACTATGGCTACACCTTC. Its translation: CASRDISNYGYTF.

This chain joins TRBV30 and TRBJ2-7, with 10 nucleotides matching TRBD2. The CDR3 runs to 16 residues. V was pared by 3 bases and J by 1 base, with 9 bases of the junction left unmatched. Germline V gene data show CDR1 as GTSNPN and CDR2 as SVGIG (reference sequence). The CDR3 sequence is CAWRELAGPGSYEQYF. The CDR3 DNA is TGTGCCTGGAGAGAACTAGCGGGGCCAGGGTCCTACGAGCAGTACTTC.

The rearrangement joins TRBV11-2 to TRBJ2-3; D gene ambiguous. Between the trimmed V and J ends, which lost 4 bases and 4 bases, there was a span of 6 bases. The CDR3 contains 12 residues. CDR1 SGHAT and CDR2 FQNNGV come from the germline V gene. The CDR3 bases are TGTGCCAGCAGCTCAACCGCAGATACGCAGTATTTT. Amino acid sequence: CASSSTADTQYF.

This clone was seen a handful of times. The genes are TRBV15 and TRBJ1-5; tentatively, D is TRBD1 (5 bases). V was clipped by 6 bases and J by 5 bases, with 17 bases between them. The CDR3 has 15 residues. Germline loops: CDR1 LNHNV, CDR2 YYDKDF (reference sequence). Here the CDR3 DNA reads TGTGCCACCAGGGCAGGGTCGGGGCAGGATCAGCCCCAGCATTTT. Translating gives CATRAGSGQDQPQHF.